This entry describes one TCR beta chain. Other DNA sequences of this sample code for an identical CDR3. CDR1 and CDR2 from the germline V gene are SGHRS and YFSETQ. V dropped 3 bases and J dropped 4; count of bases not matched to a gene: 5. There are 15 residues in the CDR3. Expressed TCRB transcripts got sequenced, as all isolated RNA was reverse transcribed. Some clones are missing from TCRdb's copy, which holds only in-frame ones; the method was immunoSEQ multiplex PCR. The sample contains some 400,000 clones, about 16% of which appear only once. This specimen belongs to a study of beta chain features in type 1 diabetes.

The clonotype originates from a woman between 18 and 29 years old in good health. The chain links TRBV5-1 to TRBJ2-1; 9 bases are shared with TRBD2. The specimen sequenced was naive CD4+ T cells from blood. The CDR3 spells CASSSGTSRYNEQFF. The CDR3 coding sequence is TGCGCCAGCAGCTCCGGGACTAGCAGATACAATGAGCAGTTCTTC.